The 19 T cell receptor beta chains reported below all come from one sample, sequenced in a study of shared clonotypes between healthy human individuals. The method was immunoSEQ multiplex PCR; TCRdb's version includes in-frame clones alone and lacks a portion of them. The table records approximately 1,500,000 clones, nearly 99% of them present only once. Sequencing was performed on naive CD4+ T cells sorted from blood. Subset given: CD45RA+ positively selected. The receptors come from a man aged 25-40 years in good health.

Here the CDR3 DNA reads TGTGCCAGCAGCCAAGATAAGACGCGGGAGAGCTACGAGCAGTACTTC. Protein: CASSQDKTRESYEQYF. The chain uses TRBV4-2 and TRBJ2-7; the match to TRBD2 covers 7 bases. Trimming took 0 bases from V and 3 from J; bases not matched to a gene: 8. This CDR3 is built from 16 residues. Germline CDR1 and CDR2: LGHNA and YNFKEQ.

V usage is TRBV4-1 and J usage is TRBJ2-3, with a tentative D call TRBD2 (5 bases). Trimming pared 2 bases from V and 1 base from J, leaving 19 bases between. Germline V gene lookup returns CDR1 MGHRA and CDR2 YSYEKL. This CDR3 contains 18 residues. The CDR3 protein is CASSQRGDRRLGTDTQYF. DNA of the CDR3: TGCGCCAGCAGCCAACGGGGAGACCGGAGGTTGGGCACAGATACGCAGTATTTT.

This clone occurred once. The V and J genes are TRBV5-4 and TRBJ2-7; D gene uncertain. Germline CDR1 reads SGHNT; CDR2 reads YYREEE (reference sequence). The CDR3 contains 15 residues. V was shortened by 0 bases and J by 7 bases, with 17 bases between the two germline ends. CDR3: CASSLGARSNAEQYF. The CDR3 coding sequence is TGTGCCAGCAGCTTGGGGGCGCGGTCCAACGCAGAGCAGTACTTC. The complete variable domain, with remaining parts taken from reference TRBV5-4 and TRBJ2-7, reads ETGVTQSPTHLIKTRGQQVTLRCSSQSGHNTVSWYQQALGQGPQFIFQYYREEENGRGNFPPRFSGLQFPNYSSELNVNALELDDSALYLCASSLGARSNAEQYFGPGTRLTVT.

Points on this clone: This sample includes further DNA sequences coding for the same CDR3. The rearrangement uses TRBV18 and TRBJ1-5; possibly TRBD1 for D (5 bases). CDR3 length: 15 amino acids. Germline-derived CDR1 and CDR2 are KGHSH and LQKENI. V dropped 1 base and J dropped 4 bases, with 11 bases sitting between them. The CDR3 region is CASSPLGGSNQPQHF. DNA of the CDR3: TGTGCCAGCTCACCACTCGGGGGTTCGAATCAGCCCCAGCATTTT.

This clone appeared once. Other DNA sequences from this sample encode an identical CDR3 as well. This rearrangement joins TRBV7-9 to TRBJ2-7, with D perhaps given as TRBD1 or TRBD2 (5 bases each). In germline, CDR1 is SEHNR, CDR2 FQNEAQ (reference sequence). Trimming took off 3 bases at V and 0 bases at J, with 9 bases between the two ends. CDR3 length: 14 residues. DNA of the CDR3: TGTGCCAGCAGCTTGTCAGGGAGCTCCTACGAGCAGTACTTC. Its protein is CASSLSGSSYEQYF.

DNA of the CDR3: TGCGCCAGCAGCTCCGGGGGGCTAGCGGGAGTAGGAGAGACCCAGTACTTC. It encodes CASSSGGLAGVGETQYF. This chain joins TRBV5-1 and TRBJ2-5; 10 nucleotides align to TRBD2. Trimming took 3 bases from V and 4 from J; bases not matched to a gene: 12. From germline, CDR1 is SGHRS and CDR2 YFSETQ. The CDR3 is 17 residues long.

This chain connects TRBV10-2 to TRBJ1-1; D not certain. The CDR3 loop spans 13 amino acids. The germline CDR1 and CDR2 sequences are WSHSY and SAAADI. V gave up 7 bases and J gave up 10 bases, with 19 bases separating them. The CDR3 DNA is TGCGCCAGCACCCCTGGACCCGGGCTGGTAGCTTTCTTT. Encoded protein: CASTPGPGLVAFF.

The chain links TRBV2 to TRBJ2-5, with TRBD2 matching over 14 bases. V shed 6 bases and J 5 bases; nucleotides not matched to a gene: 5. The CDR3 extends over 15 amino acids. Germline-derived CDR1 and CDR2 are SNHLY and FYNNEI. CDR3: CASRGLAGVTETQYF. The CDR3 DNA follows: TGTGCCAGCAGGGGACTAGCGGGAGTTACCGAGACCCAGTACTTC.

This clone was detected only once. The rearrangement joins TRBV9 to TRBJ2-5; 8 bases map to TRBD2. V lost 3 bases to trimming and J lost 2 bases; unmatched junction nucleotides: 9. The CDR3 runs to 16 residues. From germline, CDR1 is SGDLS and CDR2 YYNGEE. CDR3 protein: CASSGHGAGVQETQYF. The CDR3 bases are TGTGCCAGCAGCGGTCATGGAGCGGGAGTTCAAGAGACCCAGTACTTC.

This chain connects TRBV9 to TRBJ2-5, with 7 nucleotides matching TRBD1. The CDR3 is 15 residues long. After removal of 4 bases from V and 5 bases from J, the junction contained 11 bases not matched to a gene. Germline values: CDR1 SGDLS, CDR2 YYNGEE. In nucleotides, the CDR3 is TGTGCCAGCAGCTTCTCCCTAGGGGGCGGGGAGACCCAGTACTTC. It encodes CASSFSLGGGETQYF. The full variable domain, completed using reference TRBV9 and TRBJ2-5, is DSGVTQTPKHLITATGQRVTLRCSPRSGDLSVYWYQQSLDQGLQFLIQYYNGEERAKGNILERFSAQQFPDLHSELNLSSLELGDSALYFCASSFSLGGGETQYFGPGTRLLVL.

This chain connects TRBV7-9 to TRBJ2-5, with D unclear. Between the trimmed V and J ends, which lost 1 base and 4 bases, there was a span of 4 bases. This CDR3 is built from 12 residues. Looked up from germline, CDR1 is SEHNR and CDR2 is FQNEAQ (reference sequence). Here the CDR3 DNA reads TGTGCCAGCAGCTTAGTTGCAGAGACCCAGTACTTC. Translated: CASSLVAETQYF.

V gene TRBV5-4 combines with J gene TRBJ2-2; D is perhaps TRBD2 (6 bases). CDR3 length: 15 residues. V lost 5 bases and J 1 base, leaving 12 bases between the germline ends. The germline V gene encodes CDR1 SGHNT and CDR2 YYREEE (reference sequence). CDR3 loop: CASSPGGVNTGELFF. CDR3 sequence (DNA): TGTGCCAGCAGTCCCGGCGGGGTGAACACCGGGGAGCTGTTTTTT.

With respect to this clone: This sample includes further DNA sequences coding for the same CDR3. V usage is TRBV6-5 and J usage is TRBJ2-1; TRBD2 matches 8 bases. This CDR3 is built from 15 residues. V shed 0 bases, J shed 6 bases, and the junction held 4 bases outside the gene matches. Germline V gene sequence: CDR1 MNHEY, CDR2 SVGAGI. Here the CDR3 reads CASSYSSLAGNEQFF. CDR3 DNA sequence: TGTGCCAGCAGTTACTCGAGTCTAGCGGGCAATGAGCAGTTCTTC.

This chain joins TRBV9 and TRBJ2-2; D is unclear. This CDR3 comprises 16 residues. V lost 0 bases and J lost 0, with 9 bases in between. Germline V lookup: CDR1 SGDLS, CDR2 YYNGEE. The CDR3 protein is CASSVGFQTNTGELFF. CDR3 coding DNA: TGTGCCAGCAGCGTAGGGTTCCAGACGAACACCGGGGAGCTGTTTTTT.

The rearrangement links TRBV10-1 to TRBJ2-7, with 8 bases lining up with TRBD2. CDR3 length equals 18 residues. Germline V lookup: CDR1 WNHNN, CDR2 SYGVQD (reference sequence). V dropped 0 bases and J dropped 6; count of bases not matched to a gene: 16. CDR3 bases: TGCGCCAGCAGTGAGTCTGGAATAAGGGCGGGAGGAATCTTCGAGCAGTACTTC. Encoded protein: CASSESGIRAGGIFEQYF.

This chain joins TRBV7-9 and TRBJ2-1; 8 positions match TRBD1. This CDR3 is built from 15 residues. Germline trimming cut 5 bases from V and 6 bases from J; bases unmatched to any gene: 9. Germline CDR1 and CDR2: SEHNR and FQNEAQ (reference sequence). CDR3 sequence reads: CASSQDRVRSNEQFF. In DNA form, the CDR3 reads TGTGCCAGCAGCCAGGACAGGGTAAGAAGCAATGAGCAGTTCTTC.

The gene calls are TRBV28 and TRBJ2-7; D gene uncertain. Trimming left V 7 bases short and J 2 bases short, with 12 bases between. This CDR3 comprises 13 residues. Germline values: CDR1 MDHEN, CDR2 SYDVKM. The DNA for the CDR3 is TGTGCCAGCATGCGGACGCCCCCCTACGAGCAGTACTTC. Protein product: CASMRTPPYEQYF.

This chain joins TRBV10-2 and TRBJ2-7, with D unclear. This CDR3 is 11 amino acids long. Germline-derived CDR1 and CDR2 are WSHSY and SAAADI. V shed 2 bases and J shed 4 bases, with 3 bases lying between them. CDR3 sequence: CASSEKYEQYF. The CDR3 region has the DNA TGCGCCAGCAGTGAGAAGTACGAGCAGTACTTC.

The gene calls are TRBV20-1 and TRBJ2-7, with 7 bases identical to TRBD2. Germline CDR1 reads DFQATT; CDR2 reads SNEGSKA (reference sequence). The CDR3 extends over 11 amino acids. The CDR3 sequence: CRMGEGDEQYF. CDR3 in DNA: TGCAGAATGGGGGAGGGAGACGAGCAGTACTTC.